This entry lists 9 T cell receptor beta chains sequenced from one sample in a study of blood T cell repertoires in COVID-19. TCRdb keeps only in-frame clones here, not all; method: immunoSEQ multiplex PCR. The table includes 40,000 to 50,000 clones, around four fifths detected once. The specimen was peripheral blood. Receptors originate from a man aged 50 to 60 with active COVID-19.

V gene TRBV19 combines with J gene TRBJ1-1; 7 bases line up with TRBD1. The V and J ends lost 5 bases and 7 bases, in that order; junction bases with no gene match: 4. Germline V lookup: CDR1 LNHDA, CDR2 SQIVND (reference sequence). The CDR3 is 12 residues long. CDR3 bases: TGTGCCAGTAGTCTCAGACAGGGTGAAGCTTTCTTT. It encodes CASSLRQGEAFF.

This clone turned up a few times. The chain carries TRBV7-9 and TRBJ1-6; 8 bases fit TRBD1. Trimming cost V 1 base and J 10 bases; bases outside gene matches: 12. Germline loops: CDR1 SEHNR, CDR2 FQNEAQ (reference sequence). The length of the CDR3 is 17 residues. CDR3 bases: TGTGCCAGCAGCTTAGTCAGTGGCCCAGGGGGCAACTCACCCCTCCACTTT. This gives the protein CASSLVSGPGGNSPLHF.

The V gene is TRBV11-2, the J gene TRBJ1-5, with D unclear. V lost 5 bases, J lost 4 bases, and 9 bases lay in between. Germline V gene sequence: CDR1 SGHAT, CDR2 FQNNGV. This CDR3 spans 13 amino acids. The DNA of the CDR3 is TGTGCCAGCAGCCTTCGAGCTAATCAGCCCCAGCATTTT. As protein: CASSLRANQPQHF.

This rearrangement joins TRBV5-1 to TRBJ2-1; D unclear. Germline CDR1 and CDR2: SGHRS and YFSETQ. This CDR3 comprises 15 residues. The V and J ends lost 4 bases and 9 bases respectively, with 20 bases between them. This CDR3 is CASSRYPQAGFEQFF. In nucleotides, the CDR3 is TGCGCCAGCAGCAGGTACCCCCAGGCTGGCTTTGAGCAGTTCTTC.

The rearrangement uses TRBV2 and TRBJ1-5, with 12 bases lining up with TRBD1. Trimming cost V 4 bases and J 3 bases; bases outside gene matches: 13. The CDR3 is 19 amino acids. Germline CDR1 is SNHLY and CDR2 is FYNNEI. The CDR3 nucleotides are TGTGCCAGCAGTGCCACCGGGACAGGGGGCGTGAGTATCAATCAGCCCCAGCATTTT. Encoded protein: CASSATGTGGVSINQPQHF.

Only one count was recorded for this clone. J is TRBJ2-7 and V is TRBV28; 7 nucleotides line up with TRBD1. Trimming removed 10 bases from V and 2 bases from J; junction bases left unmatched: 5. Germline CDR1 reads MDHEN; CDR2 reads SYDVKM. The CDR3 spans 12 residues. CDR3 sequence: CATRQGTYEQYF. CDR3 coding DNA: TGTGCCACCAGACAGGGAACCTACGAGCAGTACTTC.

The CDR3: CSASRGGSTRETQYF. CDR3 DNA: TGCAGTGCTAGTCGCGGCGGGAGTACTAGGGAGACCCAGTACTTC. The chain employs TRBV20-1 and TRBJ2-5; 7 bases agree with TRBD2. The trim removed 3 bases at V and 5 bases at J, leaving 12 bases unmatched. CDR3 size: 15 residues. Germline V gene lookup returns CDR1 DFQATT and CDR2 SNEGSKA (reference sequence).

The gene calls are TRBV28 and TRBJ1-5; the D gene is possibly TRBD1 (5 bases). The CDR3 is 13 residues long. Germline V CDR1 and CDR2: MDHEN, SYDVKM. The V end lost 2 bases, the J end lost 6 bases, and 8 bases lay between the germline ends. The CDR3 region is CASSLGGVQPQHF. The CDR3 coding sequence is TGTGCCAGCAGTTTAGGGGGGGTTCAGCCCCAGCATTTT. The full variable domain, its missing parts supplied by reference TRBV28 and TRBJ1-5, is DVKVTQSSRYLVKRTGEKVFLECVQDMDHENMFWYRQDPGLGLRLIYFSYDVKMKEKGDIPEGYSVSREKKERFSLILESASTNQTSMYLCASSLGGVQPQHFGDGTRLSIL.

This chain links TRBV4-3 with TRBJ2-3; D is undetermined. Trimming removed 0 bases from V and 2 bases from J, with 12 bases in between. Germline loops: CDR1 LGHNA, CDR2 YSLEER. The CDR3 is made up of 16 amino acids. CDR3 in amino acids: CASSQESGGYTDTQYF. The CDR3 DNA follows: TGCGCCAGCAGCCAAGAATCTGGCGGTTACACAGATACGCAGTATTTT.